The 19 T cell receptor beta chains given below trace back to one sample, sequenced in a study of post-analysis software for immune sequencing data. Notes on the study in general: Comparison of patients with controls showed roughly five TRBV segments more frequent in patients, TRBV5-6, TRBV5-1 and TRBV20-1 among them.

Their antigen targets remain unknown. Unique molecular identifiers featured in each of the TCR beta cDNA libraries. MiXCR, run by TCRdb on the PCR reads, gives a single entry per CDR3 protein. The data contain hundreds of thousands of distinct CDR3 sequences, roughly 58% of them singletons. What was sequenced was blood. The origin of the receptors is a girl aged 10 to 17 with multiple sclerosis.

This chain uses TRBV5-1 with TRBJ2-7; 7 bases are shared with TRBD1. The V gene's germline CDR1 is SGHRS and CDR2 YFSETQ. Trimming at V came to 4 bases and at J to 2 bases, leaving 9 bases not matched to a gene. There are 15 residues in the CDR3. For the CDR3, the DNA is TGCGCCAGCAGCCCCAGAGAGGGGGCAACCTACGAGCAGTACTTC. Translated: CASSPREGATYEQYF.

The gene calls are TRBV5-1 and TRBJ1-2; D ambiguous. The CDR3 length is 14 residues. With 0 bases removed from V and 8 bases from J, the gap between germline ends came to 14 bases. CDR1 and CDR2 from the germline V gene are SGHRS and YFSETQ. In nucleotides, the CDR3 is TGCGCCAGCAGCTTGGGTGGGTCCTCTCCGGGCTACACCTTC. It specifies CASSLGGSSPGYTF.

The rearrangement joins TRBV29-1 to TRBJ2-1; no reliable D call. The CDR3 covers 12 residues. Germline-derived CDR1 and CDR2 are SQVTM and ANQGSEA. Trimming took 3 bases from V and 13 from J, leaving 16 bases between them. This CDR3 is CSVDRNQETQFF. The CDR3 bases are TGCAGCGTTGACAGGAACCAAGAGACCCAGTTCTTC.

The V gene is TRBV29-1, the J gene TRBJ2-1; D is ambiguous. The CDR3 has 13 residues. Trimming shortened V by 4 bases and J by 2 bases, and 9 bases separated the two germline ends. Per the germline V gene, CDR1 is SQVTM and CDR2 is ANQGSEA. DNA of the CDR3: TGCAGCGTTGTAACTTTAACCTACAATGAGCAGTTCTTC. Amino acid sequence: CSVVTLTYNEQFF.

This clonotype was recorded a few times. The chain recombines TRBV7-8 with TRBJ2-1, with 9 bases lining up with TRBD1. The CDR3 runs 16 residues. The germline V gene encodes CDR1 SGHVS and CDR2 FQNEAQ. The V segment lost 5 bases and the J segment 4 bases; nucleotides outside the gene matches: 9. CDR3 DNA sequence: TGTGCCAGCAGCCCCCTCCGGGACAGGGTTTACAATGAGCAGTTCTTC. This sequence encodes CASSPLRDRVYNEQFF.

The chain employs TRBV21-1 and TRBJ2-3; the listed D gene, TRBD1, was not tested against the DNA. TRBV21-1 has pseudogene status. This CDR3 comprises 15 residues. CDR3 bases: TGTGCCAGCAGGGAAGACAGGGATGGGACAGATACGCAGTATTTT. Translation: CASREDRDGTDTQYF.

V gene TRBV3-1 combines with J gene TRBJ2-7; perhaps TRBD1 as D (6 bases). Germline V gene lookup returns CDR1 LGHDT and CDR2 YNNKEL (reference sequence). This CDR3 is built from 15 residues. Trimming removed 0 bases from V and 1 base from J, with 10 bases in between. CDR3: CASSQEVRGSYEQYF. The CDR3, as DNA: TGTGCCAGCAGCCAAGAAGTGAGGGGGTCCTACGAGCAGTACTTC.

The chain joins TRBV7-9 to TRBJ2-7; D gene uncertain. CDR3 length equals 14 residues. CDR1 and CDR2 from the germline V gene are SEHNR and FQNEAQ (reference sequence). Trimming shortened V by 5 bases and J by 0 bases, and 11 bases separated the two germline ends. This CDR3 reads CASSLTTLSYEQYF. The CDR3 DNA reads as TGTGCCAGCAGCCTTACTACCCTCTCCTACGAGCAGTACTTC.

The rearrangement links TRBV25-1 to TRBJ1-1; the match to TRBD1 covers 8 bases. The CDR3 runs 16 residues. After removal of 6 bases from V and 0 bases from J, the junction contained 9 bases not matched to a gene. Germline V lookup: CDR1 MGHDK, CDR2 SYGVNS. This CDR3 is CASRRSQTGVNTEAFF. The CDR3 DNA reads as TGTGCCAGCAGGAGGAGTCAGACAGGGGTGAACACTGAAGCTTTCTTT.

The chain joins TRBV3-1 to TRBJ2-1, with 8 bases lining up with TRBD1. This CDR3 has 16 amino acids. With V trimmed by 1 base and J by 9 bases, 11 bases remained unmatched. Germline CDR1 reads LGHDT; CDR2 reads YNNKEL (reference sequence). CDR3 in amino acids: CASSQGQGAPYGEQFF. The DNA for the CDR3 is TGTGCCAGCAGCCAAGGCCAGGGGGCCCCTTACGGTGAGCAGTTCTTC.

This chain links TRBV3-1 with TRBJ2-3; TRBD2 matches at 13 bases. This CDR3 comprises 16 residues. With 5 bases clipped from V and 4 bases from J, the junction kept 6 bases outside the gene matches. Germline V gene data show CDR1 as LGHDT and CDR2 as YNNKEL (reference sequence). The CDR3 sequence: CASSTRTSGRPDTQYF. The CDR3 DNA follows: TGTGCCAGCAGCACACGGACTAGCGGGAGACCAGATACGCAGTATTTT.

V usage is TRBV27 and J usage is TRBJ1-1, with TRBD1 as a possible D gene (6 bases). Germline CDR1 reads MNHEY; CDR2 reads SMNVEV (reference sequence). V lost 0 bases to trimming and J lost 0 bases, with 11 bases between them. This CDR3 contains 16 residues. CDR3 amino acids: CASSLSWGRLNTEAFF. Here the CDR3 DNA reads TGTGCCAGCAGTTTATCGTGGGGGCGCCTGAACACTGAAGCTTTCTTT.

The chain recombines TRBV6-5 with TRBJ1-3, with D perhaps TRBD1 (5 bases). Germline V gene sequence: CDR1 MNHEY, CDR2 SVGAGI. CDR3 length: 13 residues. V lost 11 bases to trimming and J lost 0 bases, with 11 bases between them. CDR3: CAARDGSGNTIYF. The CDR3 nucleotides read TGTGCCGCCCGGGACGGCTCTGGAAACACCATATATTTT.

J is TRBJ2-1 and V is TRBV2, with TRBD2 identical over 7 bases. CDR1 is SNHLY and CDR2 is FYNNEI in the germline V gene. Unmatched junction bases numbered 9, after V lost 9 bases and J lost 7 bases. This CDR3 has 13 amino acids. CDR3 region: CARGGPGGNEQFF. CDR3 coding DNA: TGTGCCAGGGGAGGGCCTGGGGGGAATGAGCAGTTCTTC. Based on the CDR3 plus reference TRBV2 and TRBJ2-1, the full variable domain is EPEVTQTPSHQVTQMGQEVILRCVPISNHLYFYWYRQILGQKVEFLVSFYNNEISEKSEIFDDQFSVERPDGSNFTLKIRSTKLEDSAMYFCARGGPGGNEQFFGPGTRLTVL.

This chain connects TRBV5-1 to TRBJ1-1, with TRBD1 as a possible D gene (6 bases). The V end lost 1 base, the J end lost 5 bases, and 18 bases lay between the germline ends. Germline V gene data show CDR1 as SGHRS and CDR2 as YFSETQ. The CDR3 has 16 residues. The CDR3 region has the DNA TGCGCCAGCAGCTTGACTCGCACAGGGAGTGGGACTGAAGCTTTCTTT. Protein sequence: CASSLTRTGSGTEAFF.

This chain joins TRBV24-1 and TRBJ2-7; TRBD1 is a possible D gene (6 bases). CDR3 length: 16 residues. Germline V gene lookup returns CDR1 KGHDR and CDR2 SFDVKD. Trimming removed 12 bases from V and 3 bases from J, with 26 bases in between. The CDR3 protein is CAPGVGGLDPCYEQYF. The CDR3 nucleotides are TGTGCCCCCGGAGTAGGGGGTTTGGACCCCTGCTACGAGCAGTACTTC.

This chain uses TRBV7-3 with TRBJ2-7; 7 bases are a match to TRBD1. The CDR3 has 15 amino acids. The germline V gene encodes CDR1 SGHTA and CDR2 FQGTGA. V was pared by 1 base and J by 3 bases, with 6 bases of the junction left unmatched. The CDR3 sequence: CASSLNGQGDYEQYF. In DNA, the CDR3 is TGTGCCAGCAGCTTAAATGGGCAGGGGGACTACGAGCAGTACTTC.

V gene TRBV7-3 combines with J gene TRBJ2-5; maybe TRBD2 (6 bases). Germline V gives CDR1 SGHTA, CDR2 FQGTGA. The CDR3 runs to 13 residues. Trimming pared 1 base from V and 5 bases from J, leaving 8 bases between. CDR3 DNA sequence: TGTGCCAGCAGCTTAATGGGGAGGGAGACCCAGTACTTC. Translation: CASSLMGRETQYF.

The chain employs TRBV7-3 and TRBJ2-1; D gene ambiguous. This CDR3 spans 13 amino acids. Germline loops: CDR1 SGHTA, CDR2 FQGTGA. Trimming removed 5 bases at V and 5 bases at J, with 10 bases between. Here the CDR3 DNA reads TGTGCCAGCAGCACCTCGAACAACAATGAGCAGTTCTTC. This gives the protein CASSTSNNNEQFF.